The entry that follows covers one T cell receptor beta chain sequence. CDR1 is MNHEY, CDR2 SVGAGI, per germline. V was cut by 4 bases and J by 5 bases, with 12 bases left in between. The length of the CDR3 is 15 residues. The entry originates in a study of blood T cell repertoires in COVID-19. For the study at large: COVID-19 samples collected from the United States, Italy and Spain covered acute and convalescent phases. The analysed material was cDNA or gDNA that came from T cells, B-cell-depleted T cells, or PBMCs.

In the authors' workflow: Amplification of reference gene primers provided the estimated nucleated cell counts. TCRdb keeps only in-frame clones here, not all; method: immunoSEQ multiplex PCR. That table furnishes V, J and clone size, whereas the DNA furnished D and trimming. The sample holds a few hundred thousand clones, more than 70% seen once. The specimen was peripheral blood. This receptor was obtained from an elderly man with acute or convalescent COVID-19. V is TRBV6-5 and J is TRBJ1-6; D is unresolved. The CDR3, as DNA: TGTGCCAGCAGTTTCTCGCAGGATAATAATTCACCCCTCCACTTT. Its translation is CASSFSQDNNSPLHF.